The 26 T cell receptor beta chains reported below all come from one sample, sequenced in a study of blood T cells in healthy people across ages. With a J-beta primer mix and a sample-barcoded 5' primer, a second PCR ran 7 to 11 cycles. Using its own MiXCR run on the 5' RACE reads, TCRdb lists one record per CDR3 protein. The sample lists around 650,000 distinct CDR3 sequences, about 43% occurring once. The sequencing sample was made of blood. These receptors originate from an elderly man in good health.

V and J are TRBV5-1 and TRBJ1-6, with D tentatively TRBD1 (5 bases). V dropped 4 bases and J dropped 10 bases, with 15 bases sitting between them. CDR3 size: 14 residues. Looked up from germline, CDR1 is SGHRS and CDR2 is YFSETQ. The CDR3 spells CASSVEGLGSPLHF. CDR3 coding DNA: TGCGCCAGCAGCGTGGAGGGGCTTGGGTCACCCCTCCACTTT.

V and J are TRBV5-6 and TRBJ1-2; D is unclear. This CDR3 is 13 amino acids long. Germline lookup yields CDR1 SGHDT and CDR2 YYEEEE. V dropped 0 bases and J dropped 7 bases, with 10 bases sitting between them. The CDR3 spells CASSLDPGSGYTF. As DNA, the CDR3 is TGTGCCAGCAGCTTGGACCCTGGCTCTGGCTACACCTTC.

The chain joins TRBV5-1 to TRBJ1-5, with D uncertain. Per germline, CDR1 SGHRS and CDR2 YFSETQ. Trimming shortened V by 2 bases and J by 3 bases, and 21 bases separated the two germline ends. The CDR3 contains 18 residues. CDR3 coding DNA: TGCGCCAGCAGCTTTGGTAGGACGACATTTCTAAACAATCAGCCCCAGCATTTT. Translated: CASSFGRTTFLNNQPQHF. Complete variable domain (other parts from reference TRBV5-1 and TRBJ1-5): KAGVTQTPRYLIKTRGQQVTLSCSPISGHRSVSWYQQTPGQGLQFLFEYFSETQRNKGNFPGRFSGRQFSNSRSEMNVSTLELGDSALYLCASSFGRTTFLNNQPQHFGDGTRLSIL.

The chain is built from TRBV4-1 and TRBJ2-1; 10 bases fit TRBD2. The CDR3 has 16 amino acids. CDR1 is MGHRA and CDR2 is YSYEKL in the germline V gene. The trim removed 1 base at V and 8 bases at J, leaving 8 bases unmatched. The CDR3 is CASSQGASGSFDEQFF. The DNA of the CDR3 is TGCGCCAGCAGCCAAGGGGCTAGCGGGAGTTTTGATGAGCAGTTCTTC.

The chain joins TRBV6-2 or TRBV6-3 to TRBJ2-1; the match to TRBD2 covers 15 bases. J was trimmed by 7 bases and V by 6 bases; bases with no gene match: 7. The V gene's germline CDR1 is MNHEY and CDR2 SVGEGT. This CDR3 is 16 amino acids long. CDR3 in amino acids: CASSQWTSGRANEQFF. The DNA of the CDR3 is TGTGCCAGCAGCCAATGGACTAGCGGGAGGGCGAATGAGCAGTTCTTC.

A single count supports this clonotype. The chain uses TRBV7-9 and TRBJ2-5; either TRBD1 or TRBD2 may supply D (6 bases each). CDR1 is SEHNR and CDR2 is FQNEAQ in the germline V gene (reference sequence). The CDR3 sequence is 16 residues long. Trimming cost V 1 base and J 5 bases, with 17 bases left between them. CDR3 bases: TGTGCCAGCAGCTTAGATCTTGGGGGGCATCGGGAGACCCAGTACTTC. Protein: CASSLDLGGHRETQYF.

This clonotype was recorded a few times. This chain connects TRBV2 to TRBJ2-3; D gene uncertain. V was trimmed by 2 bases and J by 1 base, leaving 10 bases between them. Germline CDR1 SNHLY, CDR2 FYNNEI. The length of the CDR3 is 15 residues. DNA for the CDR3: TGTGCCAGCAGTGAATCTGGGGTCGGCACAGATACGCAGTATTTT. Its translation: CASSESGVGTDTQYF.

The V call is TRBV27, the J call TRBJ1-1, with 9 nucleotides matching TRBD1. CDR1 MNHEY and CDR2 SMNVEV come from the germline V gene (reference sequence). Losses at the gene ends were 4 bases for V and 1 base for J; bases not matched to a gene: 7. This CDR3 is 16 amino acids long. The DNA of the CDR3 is TGTGCCAGCAGTTCGCCCGGGACAGGGCAGAACACTGAAGCTTTCTTT. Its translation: CASSSPGTGQNTEAFF.

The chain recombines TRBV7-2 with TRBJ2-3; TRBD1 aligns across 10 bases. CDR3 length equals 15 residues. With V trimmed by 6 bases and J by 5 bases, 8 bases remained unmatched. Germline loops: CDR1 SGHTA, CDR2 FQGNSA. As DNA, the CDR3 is TGTGCCAGCAGACCTCCCGGGACAGGGGTAGATACGCAGTATTTT. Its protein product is CASRPPGTGVDTQYF.

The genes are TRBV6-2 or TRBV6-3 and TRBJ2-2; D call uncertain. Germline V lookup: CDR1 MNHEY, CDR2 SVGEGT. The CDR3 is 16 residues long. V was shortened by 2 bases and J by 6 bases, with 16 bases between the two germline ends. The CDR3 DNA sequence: TGTGCCAGCAGTTACCCGATCGACCTTTTCCCCGGGGAGCTGTTTTTT. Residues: CASSYPIDLFPGELFF.

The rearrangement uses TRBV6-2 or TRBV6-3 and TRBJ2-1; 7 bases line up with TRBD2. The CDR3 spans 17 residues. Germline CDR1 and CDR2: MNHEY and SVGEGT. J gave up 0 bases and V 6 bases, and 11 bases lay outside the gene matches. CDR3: CASRPPERGVSYNEQFF. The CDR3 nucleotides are TGTGCCAGCAGGCCCCCTGAGCGGGGAGTCTCCTACAATGAGCAGTTCTTC.

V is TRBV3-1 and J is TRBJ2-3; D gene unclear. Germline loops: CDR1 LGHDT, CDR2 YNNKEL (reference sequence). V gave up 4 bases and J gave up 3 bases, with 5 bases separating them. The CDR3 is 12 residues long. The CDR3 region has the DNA TGTGCCAGCAGCCGTCAAACAGATACGCAGTATTTT. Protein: CASSRQTDTQYF.

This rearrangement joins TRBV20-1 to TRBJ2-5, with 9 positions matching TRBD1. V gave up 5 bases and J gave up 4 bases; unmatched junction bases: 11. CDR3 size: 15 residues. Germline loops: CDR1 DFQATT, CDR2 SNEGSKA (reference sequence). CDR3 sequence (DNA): TGCAGTGCTTGGGACAGGGCCCTCCTTGCAGAGACCCAGTACTTC. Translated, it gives CSAWDRALLAETQYF.

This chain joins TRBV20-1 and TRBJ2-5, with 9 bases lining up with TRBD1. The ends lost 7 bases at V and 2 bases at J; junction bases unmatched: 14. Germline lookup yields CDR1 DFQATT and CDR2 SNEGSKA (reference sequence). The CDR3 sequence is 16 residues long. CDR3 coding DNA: TGCAGTGTCCGCCCGGCGACAGGGGGTCGGCAAGAGACCCAGTACTTC. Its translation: CSVRPATGGRQETQYF.

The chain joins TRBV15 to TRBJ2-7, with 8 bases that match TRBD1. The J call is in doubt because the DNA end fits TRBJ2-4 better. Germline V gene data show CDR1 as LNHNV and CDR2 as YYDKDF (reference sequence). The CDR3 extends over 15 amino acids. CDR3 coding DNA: TGTGCCACCAGCAAAGGAGGACAGGGTCAAAACATTCAGTACTTC. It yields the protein CATSKGGQGQNIQYF.

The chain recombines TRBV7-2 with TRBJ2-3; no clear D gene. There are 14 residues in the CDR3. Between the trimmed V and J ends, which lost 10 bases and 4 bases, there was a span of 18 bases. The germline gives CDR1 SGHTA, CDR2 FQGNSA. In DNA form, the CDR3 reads TGTGCCAACACCCAAGAGGTGGTGGCAGATACGCAGTATTTT. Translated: CANTQEVVADTQYF.

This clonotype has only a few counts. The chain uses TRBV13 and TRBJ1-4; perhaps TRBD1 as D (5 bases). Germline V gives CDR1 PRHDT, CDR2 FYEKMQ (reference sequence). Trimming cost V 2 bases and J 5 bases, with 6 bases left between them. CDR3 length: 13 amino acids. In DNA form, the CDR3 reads TGTGCCAGCAGCTTAAGGGGAAATGAAAAACTGTTTTTT. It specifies CASSLRGNEKLFF.

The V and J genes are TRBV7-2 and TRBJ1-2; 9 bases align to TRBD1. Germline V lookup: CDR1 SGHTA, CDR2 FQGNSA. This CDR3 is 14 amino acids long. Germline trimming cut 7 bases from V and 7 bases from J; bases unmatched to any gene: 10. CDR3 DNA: TGTGCCAGCAATAGTAGGGGACAGGGTTTTGGCTACACCTTC. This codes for CASNSRGQGFGYTF.

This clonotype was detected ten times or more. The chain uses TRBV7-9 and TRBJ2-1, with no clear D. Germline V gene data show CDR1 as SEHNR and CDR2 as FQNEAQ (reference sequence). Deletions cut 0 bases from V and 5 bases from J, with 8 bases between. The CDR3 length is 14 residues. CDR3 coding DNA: TGTGCCAGCAGCTTAGCAATGGGAAACAATGAGCAGTTCTTC. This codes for CASSLAMGNNEQFF.

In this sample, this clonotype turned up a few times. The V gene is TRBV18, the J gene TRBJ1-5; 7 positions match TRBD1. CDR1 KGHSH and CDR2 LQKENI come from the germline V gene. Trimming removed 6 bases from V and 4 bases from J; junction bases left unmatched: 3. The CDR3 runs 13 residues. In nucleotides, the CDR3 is TGTGCCAGCTCTGGGACAGAGAATCAGCCCCAGCATTTT. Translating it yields CASSGTENQPQHF.

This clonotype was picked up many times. CDR3 in DNA: TGTGCCAGCAGCCAAGATCGGCAGGGGGCACAGGGGGAAAATGAAAAACTGTTTTTT. It specifies CASSQDRQGAQGENEKLFF. V usage is TRBV4-2 and J usage is TRBJ1-4, with 8 bases lining up with TRBD1. The CDR3 is 19 amino acids. Trimming cost V 0 bases and J 5 bases; bases outside gene matches: 14. Germline CDR1 and CDR2: LGHNA and YNFKEQ.

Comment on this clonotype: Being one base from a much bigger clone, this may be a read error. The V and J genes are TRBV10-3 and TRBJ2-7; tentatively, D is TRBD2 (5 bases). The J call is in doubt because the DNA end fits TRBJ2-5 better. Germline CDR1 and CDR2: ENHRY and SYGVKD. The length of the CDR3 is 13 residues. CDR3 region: CATSEGERETQYF. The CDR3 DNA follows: TGTGCCACCAGTGAGGGAGAAAGAGAGACCCAGTACTTC.

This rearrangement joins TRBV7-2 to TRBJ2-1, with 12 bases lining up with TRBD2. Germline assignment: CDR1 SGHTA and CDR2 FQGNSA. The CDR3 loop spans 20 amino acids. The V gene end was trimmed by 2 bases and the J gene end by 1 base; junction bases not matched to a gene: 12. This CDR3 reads CASSLFPSGGAAWSYNEQFF. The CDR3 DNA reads TGTGCCAGCAGCTTATTCCCTAGCGGGGGGGCTGCGTGGTCCTACAATGAGCAGTTCTTC.

CDR3 loop: CASASGQGEGNQPQHF. For the CDR3, the DNA is TGTGCCAGCGCGTCGGGACAGGGCGAAGGCAATCAGCCCCAGCATTTT. The chain carries TRBV4-2 and TRBJ1-5, with TRBD1 identical over 9 bases. CDR3 length: 16 amino acids. V was clipped by 8 bases and J by 2 bases; unmatched bases: 10. The germline CDR1 and CDR2 sequences are LGHNA and YNFKEQ.

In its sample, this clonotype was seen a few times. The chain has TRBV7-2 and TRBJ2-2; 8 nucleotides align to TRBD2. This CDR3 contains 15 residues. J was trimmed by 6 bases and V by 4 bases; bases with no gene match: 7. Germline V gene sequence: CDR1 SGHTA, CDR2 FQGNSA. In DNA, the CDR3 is TGTGCCAGCAGCTATGGCGGGGGGTCGGCCGGGGAGCTGTTTTTT. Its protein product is CASSYGGGSAGELFF.

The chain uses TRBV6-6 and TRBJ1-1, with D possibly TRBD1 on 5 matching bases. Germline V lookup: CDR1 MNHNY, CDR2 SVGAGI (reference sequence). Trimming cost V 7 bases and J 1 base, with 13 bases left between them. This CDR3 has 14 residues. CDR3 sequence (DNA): TGTGCCAGCACTACCGACAGAACGAACACTGAAGCTTTCTTT. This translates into CASTTDRTNTEAFF.